The clone carrying this TCR beta chain was observed a handful of times. Its antigen is undetermined. This CDR3 region has 14 residues. Trimming removed 5 bases from V and 8 bases from J, with 15 bases in between. Germline loops: CDR1 SGHTA, CDR2 FQGNSA. The data were obtained in a study of blood T cells in healthy people across ages. Broader study findings: The authors considered diversity estimates from one million T cells to be underestimates.

The authors ran a second PCR of about 7 to 11 cycles using a sample-barcoded 5' primer and a J-beta primer mix. TCRdb reanalysed the 5' RACE reads using MiXCR and keeps one entry per CDR3 protein. The sample contains around 750,000 distinct CDR3 sequences, approximately 55% of which appear only once. The chain recombines TRBV7-2 with TRBJ1-4, with a possible D match to TRBD1 (6 bases). The receptor was isolated from a man older than 75 in good health. Sequencing used blood. CDR3 residues: CASSAVAGGEKLFF. CDR3 nucleotides: TGTGCCAGCAGCGCAGTGGCGGGGGGCGAAAAACTGTTTTTT.